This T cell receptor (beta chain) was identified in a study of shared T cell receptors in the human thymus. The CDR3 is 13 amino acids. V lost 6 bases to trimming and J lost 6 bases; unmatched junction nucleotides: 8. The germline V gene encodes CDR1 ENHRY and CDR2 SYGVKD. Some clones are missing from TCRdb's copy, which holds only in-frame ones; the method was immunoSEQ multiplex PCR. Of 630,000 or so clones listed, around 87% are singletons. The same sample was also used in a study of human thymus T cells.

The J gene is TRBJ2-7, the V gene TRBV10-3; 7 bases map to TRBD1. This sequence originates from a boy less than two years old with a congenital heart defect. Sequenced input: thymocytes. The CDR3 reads CAISRQGECEQYF. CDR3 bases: TGTGCCATCAGCAGACAGGGAGAGTGCGAGCAGTACTTC.